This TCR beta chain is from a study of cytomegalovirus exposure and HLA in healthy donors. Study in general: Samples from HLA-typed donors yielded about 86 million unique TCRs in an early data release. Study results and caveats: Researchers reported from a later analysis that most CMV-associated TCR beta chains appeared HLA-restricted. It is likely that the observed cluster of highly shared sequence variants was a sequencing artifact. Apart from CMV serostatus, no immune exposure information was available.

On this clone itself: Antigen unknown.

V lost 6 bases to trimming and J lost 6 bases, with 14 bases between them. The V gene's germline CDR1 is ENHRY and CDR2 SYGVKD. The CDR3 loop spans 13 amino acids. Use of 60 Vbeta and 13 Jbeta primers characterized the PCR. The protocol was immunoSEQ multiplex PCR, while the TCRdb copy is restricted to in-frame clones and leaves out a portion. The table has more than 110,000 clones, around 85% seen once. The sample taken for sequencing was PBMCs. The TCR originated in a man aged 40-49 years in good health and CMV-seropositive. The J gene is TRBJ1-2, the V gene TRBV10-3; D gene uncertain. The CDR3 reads CAIREQPLDGYTF. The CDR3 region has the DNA TGTGCCATCAGAGAACAGCCTTTGGATGGCTACACCTTC.